This entry concerns a single T cell receptor (beta chain). Original data processing: Reference gene primer amplification yielded estimated nucleated cell counts. TCRdb keeps only in-frame clones here, not all; method: immunoSEQ multiplex PCR. The V and J calls and clone size come from that table; D and trimming were worked out from the DNA. The repertoire holds some 240,000 clones, with 75% to 90% as singletons. The entry originates in a study of blood T cell repertoires in COVID-19. Study details: From the United States, Italy and Spain came samples of acute and convalescent COVID-19.

The CDR3 loop spans 15 amino acids. Germline-derived CDR1 and CDR2 are SGHRS and YFSETQ. V shed 0 bases and J shed 7 bases, with 17 bases lying between them. It was during active infection that Seattle patients were enrolled and then longitudinally followed. This chain joins TRBV5-1 and TRBJ2-7, with a possible D match to TRBD2 (6 bases). Sequenced: peripheral blood. The clonotype comes from a woman between 70 and 85 years old with COVID-19, enrolled during active disease. DNA for the CDR3: TGCGCCAGCAGCTTGGAGGCGGGAAGACTGGGGGAGCAGTACTTC. Encoded protein: CASSLEAGRLGEQYF.